A selection of T cell receptor beta chains follows, all from one sample in a study of shared clonotypes between healthy human individuals. TCRdb's table, derived via immunoSEQ multiplex PCR, lists solely in-frame clones and lacks some. The sample includes some 600,000 clones, roughly 95% seen only once; the top ten take roughly 0.12%. Sequenced input: naive CD8+ T cells sorted from blood. The source of these receptors is a woman aged 25 to 45 in good health. Each CDR3 is given with its conserved first and last residue. The order of the fields is CDR3 length, clone size, V gene, J gene, D gene, CDR3 DNA, CDR3 protein. The D gene is left open where the match is weak. Clone size is given for some rows only: seen once, a few or many times, or a class if the clone is expanded.

18	-	TRBV7-8	TRBJ2-1	-	TGTGCCAGCAGCTTAGTAAGGGGGGAGATTAACTCCTACAATGAGCAGTTCTTC	CASSLVRGEINSYNEQFF
14	-	TRBV28	TRBJ2-2	TRBD1	TGTGCCAGCAGTTTCCCAGGGGGCGGCGGGGAGCTGTTTTTT	CASSFPGGGGELFF
16	once	TRBV7-2	TRBJ2-4	-	TGTGCCAGCAGCACTCGGGATGGACCAAACAAAAACATTCAGTACTTC	CASSTRDGPNKNIQYF
12	-	TRBV27	TRBJ2-2	-	TGTGCCAGCAATAACAGGGACGGGGAGCTGTTTTTT	CASNNRDGELFF
15	-	TRBV15	TRBJ2-1	-	TGTGCCACCAGCAGAGTTAGCGGCCCCGCGCGTGAGCAGTTCTTC	CATSRVSGPAREQFF
15	-	TRBV5-1	TRBJ2-7	-	TGCGCCAGCAGCGCGGGCGTGGGGGACTCCTACGAGCAGTACTTC	CASSAGVGDSYEQYF
13	-	TRBV19	TRBJ1-3	-	TGTGCCAGTTGTAGAGATCCTGGAAACACCATATATTTT	CASCRDPGNTIYF
14	-	TRBV11-3	TRBJ2-7	-	TGTGCCAGCAGCGCCGGGACTCCTTTTCACGAGCAGTACTTC	CASSAGTPFHEQYF
16	-	TRBV28	TRBJ1-5	-	TGTGCCAGCAGTTTGCCAGGGCAGTATAGCAATCAGCCCCAGCATTTT	CASSLPGQYSNQPQHF
13	-	TRBV30	TRBJ1-2	-	TGTGCCTGGAGAGGGGGGGATTACAATGGCTACACCTTC	CAWRGGDYNGYTF